This T cell receptor beta chain emerged from a study of T cells in localized non-small cell lung cancer. Points from the study as a whole: Uninvolved adjacent lung had higher T cell clonality than tumor and all other tissues.

Remarks on this clone: Antigen: not known.

This table comes from immunoSEQ multiplex PCR, and its TCRdb copy is limited to in-frame clones, with some not included. The sample consists of about 74,000 clones, around 84% of them appearing once. Germline V gene lookup returns CDR1 SGHNT and CDR2 YENEEA. The CDR3 is 13 residues long. V was trimmed by 0 bases and J by 1 base, leaving 1 base between them. The TCR was taken from a female donor at least 60 years old with stage I lung adenocarcinoma. The gene calls are TRBV11-3 and TRBJ1-5; D is ambiguous. The specimen comprised peripheral blood, sampled before any cancer treatment. CDR3 in amino acids: CASSLESNQPQHF. CDR3 DNA: TGTGCCAGCAGCTTAGAAAGCAATCAGCCCCAGCATTTT.